The 30 T cell receptor beta chains listed next were all sequenced from one sample in a study of lymphopenia after photon versus proton radiotherapy. The method was immunoSEQ multiplex PCR; TCRdb's version includes in-frame clones alone and lacks a portion of them. The sample carries 20,000 or so clones, 85% to 95% recorded once. The material sequenced was peripheral blood, taken from a patient treated with proton-based radiotherapy. These receptors originate from a woman in her 70s with pancreatic cancer. Some clones in this sample may be carry-over from other donors' samples.

This clone has a single count. The chain links TRBV28 to TRBJ1-1; perhaps TRBD1 as D (5 bases). Germline values: CDR1 MDHEN, CDR2 SYDVKM. This CDR3 contains 14 residues. Trimming took 5 bases from V and 0 from J, leaving 10 bases between them. For the CDR3, the DNA is TGTGCCAGCAGTGACGGGACGTTGAACACTGAAGCTTTCTTT. Translating gives CASSDGTLNTEAFF.

V and J are TRBV27 and TRBJ1-1; possible D gene TRBD1, 6 bases. The CDR3 has 18 residues. Per germline, CDR1 MNHEY and CDR2 SMNVEV (reference sequence). The germline V and J ends were trimmed by 1 base and 0 bases, with 18 bases remaining between them. Here the CDR3 reads CASSLYSQGLNMNTEAFF. The CDR3 nucleotides are TGTGCCAGCAGTTTATATAGCCAGGGGTTAAACATGAACACTGAAGCTTTCTTT.

The chain is built from TRBV30 and TRBJ2-2; D possibly corresponds to TRBD2 (5 bases). Germline V lookup: CDR1 GTSNPN, CDR2 SVGIG (reference sequence). Deletions cut 7 bases from V and 1 base from J, with 13 bases between. The length of the CDR3 is 14 residues. In DNA, the CDR3 is TGTGCCTTCAACCCGGGAATGAACACCGGGGAGCTGTTTTTT. It encodes CAFNPGMNTGELFF. Variable domain in full (rest from reference TRBV30 and TRBJ2-2): SQTIHQWPATLVQPVGSPLSLECTVEGTSNPNLYWYRQAAGRGLQLLFYSVGIGQISSEVPQNLSASRPQDRQFILSSKKLLLSDSGFYLCAFNPGMNTGELFFGEGSRLTVL.

The gene calls are TRBV19 and TRBJ1-1; D call uncertain. The CDR3 totals 13 residues. CDR1 and CDR2 from the germline V gene are LNHDA and SQIVND (reference sequence). V gave up 5 bases and J gave up 4 bases, with 11 bases separating them. The DNA of the CDR3 is TGTGCCAGTAGTCTGAGGGCGGGCACTGAAGCTTTCTTT. Encoded protein: CASSLRAGTEAFF.

This clone was counted a single time. The rearrangement links TRBV4-3 to TRBJ1-5, with a tentative D call TRBD1 (6 bases). Germline CDR1 reads LGHNA; CDR2 reads YSLEER. Trimming took off 1 base at V and 0 bases at J, with 22 bases between the two ends. This CDR3 region has 20 residues. The CDR3 reads CASSQAYGGGGEYSNQPQHF. CDR3 coding DNA: TGCGCCAGCAGCCAAGCATATGGGGGCGGGGGTGAATATAGCAATCAGCCCCAGCATTTT.

The chain combines TRBV29-1 with TRBJ1-1, with D maybe TRBD1 (6 bases). Trimming shortened V by 4 bases and J by 2 bases, and 11 bases separated the two germline ends. Germline V lookup: CDR1 SQVTM, CDR2 ANQGSEA. The CDR3 spans 13 residues. CDR3 region: CSVGVGGNTEAFF. In DNA form, the CDR3 reads TGCAGCGTTGGGGTAGGGGGTAACACTGAAGCTTTCTTT. Drawing the rest from reference TRBV29-1 and TRBJ1-1, the complete variable domain is SAVISQKPSRDICQRGTSLTIQCQVDSQVTMMFWYRQQPGQSLTLIATANQGSEATYESGFVIDKFPISRPNLTFSTLTVSNMSPEDSSIYLCSVGVGGNTEAFFGQGTRLTVV.

The CDR3 region is CASSLGTENTEAFF. The CDR3 coding sequence is TGCGCCAGCAGCCTCGGGACAGAGAACACTGAAGCTTTCTTT. The J gene is TRBJ1-1, the V gene TRBV4-1; TRBD1 agrees at 7 bases. This CDR3 region has 14 residues. The germline V gene has CDR1 MGHRA and CDR2 YSYEKL. J was trimmed by 1 base and V by 4 bases; bases with no gene match: 3.

A note on this clone: At one end, the junction sequence differs from germline, possibly due to a read error. The rearrangement uses TRBV7-7 and TRBJ2-1; TRBD1 or TRBD2 may be the D gene (5 bases each). In germline, CDR1 is SSHAT, CDR2 FNYEAQ (reference sequence). CDR3 length equals 16 residues. CDR3 sequence (DNA): TGTGCTAGCAGCTTAACCCGGGACCCCTCCTACAATGAGCAGTTCTTC. The encoded protein is CASSLTRDPSYNEQFF. The full variable domain, in which reference TRBV7-7 and TRBJ2-1 provide the parts outside the CDR3, is GAGVSQSPRYKVTKRGQDVTLRCDPISSHATLYWYQQALGQGPEFLTYFNYEAQPDKSGLPSDRFSAERPEGSISTLTIQRTEQRDSAMYRCASSLTRDPSYNEQFFGPGTRLTVL.

The gene calls are TRBV19 and TRBJ2-3, with 10 bases matching TRBD2. V shed 3 bases, J shed 1 base, and the junction held 4 bases outside the gene matches. Germline V CDR1 and CDR2: LNHDA, SQIVND (reference sequence). The CDR3 covers 16 residues. The CDR3 sequence is CASSILAGEGTDTQYF. The DNA of the CDR3 is TGTGCCAGTAGTATCCTAGCGGGAGAGGGCACAGATACGCAGTATTTT.

The rearrangement joins TRBV7-3 to TRBJ1-2; TRBD1 matches 7 bases. In germline, CDR1 is SGHTA, CDR2 FQGTGA. V was clipped by 2 bases and J by 5 bases; unmatched bases: 8. This CDR3 comprises 15 residues. The CDR3 DNA reads as TGTGCCAGCAGCTTAGACGGCGGGACAGATTATGGCTACACCTTC. Protein sequence: CASSLDGGTDYGYTF.

This rearrangement joins TRBV18 to TRBJ1-1; the D is unclear. The V end lost 6 bases, the J end lost 8 bases, and 16 bases lay between the germline ends. CDR3 length: 13 amino acids. The germline V gene encodes CDR1 KGHSH and CDR2 LQKENI. CDR3 sequence (DNA): TGTGCCAGCTCGAACCTGGATGGAGACGAAGCTTTCTTT. Residues: CASSNLDGDEAFF. Supplemented by reference TRBV18 and TRBJ1-1, the full variable domain reads NAGVMQNPRHLVRRRGQEARLRCSPMKGHSHVYWYRQLPEEGLKFMVYLQKENIIDESGMPKERFSAEFPKEGPSILRIQQVVRGDSAAYFCASSNLDGDEAFFGQGTRLTVV.

The CDR3 DNA is TGTGCCAGCAGCTCCAGGGCGGCGAACACTGAAGCTTTCTTT. This translates into CASSSRAANTEAFF. The J gene is TRBJ1-1, the V gene TRBV7-2, with D possibly TRBD1 on 5 matching bases. This CDR3 spans 14 amino acids. The germline gives CDR1 SGHTA, CDR2 FQGNSA. V lost 4 bases and J 1 base, leaving 10 bases between the germline ends.

The chain employs TRBV5-1 and TRBJ1-3, with D uncertain. V was trimmed by 1 base and J by 2 bases, leaving 10 bases between them. Per germline, CDR1 SGHRS and CDR2 YFSETQ. CDR3 length: 15 amino acids. The CDR3 protein is CASSLWAGAGNTIYF. Written as DNA, the CDR3 is TGCGCCAGCAGCTTGTGGGCAGGCGCTGGAAACACCATATATTTT.

The J gene is TRBJ1-3, the V gene TRBV19; D is uncertain. The CDR3 spans 14 residues. CDR1 is LNHDA, CDR2 SQIVND, per germline (reference sequence). Trimming shortened V by 4 bases and J by 0 bases, and 7 bases separated the two germline ends. The CDR3, as DNA: TGTGCCAGTAGTAGATCGTCCTCTGGAAACACCATATATTTT. It specifies CASSRSSSGNTIYF. The complete variable domain, with remaining parts taken from reference TRBV19 and TRBJ1-3, reads DGGITQSPKYLFRKEGQNVTLSCEQNLNHDAMYWYRQDPGQGLRLIYYSQIVNDFQKGDIAEGYSVSREKKESFPLTVTSAQKNPTAFYLCASSRSSSGNTIYFGEGSWLTVV.

The rearrangement links TRBV2 to TRBJ1-5; D unclear. The CDR3 is made up of 14 amino acids. V was cut by 0 bases and J by 8 bases, with 11 bases left in between. Germline CDR1 and CDR2: SNHLY and FYNNEI. Here the CDR3 reads CASSEAQLSEPQHF. The CDR3 DNA follows: TGTGCCAGCAGTGAAGCGCAGCTGTCAGAGCCCCAGCATTTT.

The chain combines TRBV5-6 with TRBJ1-2; D is unresolved. This CDR3 region has 12 residues. CDR1 and CDR2 from the germline V gene are SGHDT and YYEEEE. Trimming shortened V by 1 base and J by 8 bases, and 9 bases separated the two germline ends. The CDR3 is CASSLIPGGYTF. The DNA for the CDR3 is TGTGCCAGCAGCTTGATCCCCGGGGGCTACACCTTC. Filled out from reference TRBV5-6 and TRBJ1-2, the complete variable domain reads DAGVTQSPTHLIKTRGQQVTLRCSPKSGHDTVSWYQQALGQGPQFIFQYYEEEERQRGNFPDRFSGHQFPNYSSELNVNALLLGDSALYLCASSLIPGGYTFGSGTRLTVV.

J is TRBJ1-2 and V is TRBV6-5; 7 nucleotides line up with TRBD1. V lost 0 bases, J lost 4 bases, and 5 bases stayed unmatched. The germline CDR1 and CDR2 sequences are MNHEY and SVGAGI. The CDR3 extends over 15 amino acids. CDR3 bases: TGTGCCAGCAGTTACTCTCGGGGACAGTCCTATGGCTACACCTTC. Amino acid sequence: CASSYSRGQSYGYTF.

This rearrangement joins TRBV4-3 to TRBJ1-4, with D possibly being TRBD1 (5 bases). The CDR3 consists of 17 residues. Germline V gives CDR1 LGHNA, CDR2 YSLEER. The germline V and J ends were trimmed by 3 bases and 0 bases, with 14 bases remaining between them. The CDR3: CASSHSGTPATNEKLFF. CDR3 in DNA: TGCGCCAGCAGCCACAGCGGGACTCCGGCAACTAATGAAAAACTGTTTTTT.

This rearrangement joins TRBV5-8 to TRBJ1-1; D is undetermined. The CDR3 is 13 residues long. Trimming left V 2 bases short and J 6 bases short, with 11 bases between. Looked up from germline, CDR1 is SGHTS and CDR2 is YDEGEE. In DNA form, the CDR3 reads TGTGCCAGCAGCTTCGGCCCGTGGGCTGAAGCTTTCTTT. Protein product: CASSFGPWAEAFF. The variable domain in full, with the rest retrieved from reference TRBV5-8 and TRBJ1-1, is EAGVTQSPTHLIKTRGQQATLRCSPISGHTSVYWYQQALGLGLQFLLWYDEGEERNRGNFPPRFSGRQFPNYSSELNVNALELEDSALYLCASSFGPWAEAFFGQGTRLTVV.

CDR3 loop: CASGARVPSEKLFF. CDR3 nucleotide sequence: TGTGCTAGTGGTGCGCGGGTGCCCTCGGAAAAACTGTTTTTT. The chain links TRBV12-5 to TRBJ1-4; D gene ambiguous. The V gene lost 5 bases and the J gene lost 8 bases, with 15 bases spanning the gap. Per germline, CDR1 LGHNT and CDR2 FRNRAP. This CDR3 is built from 14 residues.

This chain joins TRBV18 and TRBJ1-1; 9 bases line up with TRBD1. Germline V gene sequence: CDR1 KGHSH, CDR2 LQKENI. The CDR3 spans 15 residues. J gave up 1 base and V 0 bases, and 0 bases lay outside the gene matches. The DNA for the CDR3 is TGTGCCAGCTCACCACCGACAGGGGGGAACACTGAAGCTTTCTTT. Amino acids: CASSPPTGGNTEAFF.

The chain has TRBV7-9 and TRBJ2-1, with 9 bases aligning to TRBD1. Per the germline V gene, CDR1 is SEHNR and CDR2 is FQNEAQ (reference sequence). The CDR3 spans 15 residues. Trimming took 7 bases from V and 4 from J; bases not matched to a gene: 8. As DNA, the CDR3 is TGTGCCAGCACCCTTGGGACAGGGAATTACAATGAGCAGTTCTTC. It is translated as CASTLGTGNYNEQFF.

The rearrangement links TRBV4-1 to TRBJ1-3; tentatively, D is TRBD1 (5 bases). The V and J ends lost 2 bases and 3 bases respectively, with 14 bases between them. Germline lookup yields CDR1 MGHRA and CDR2 YSYEKL. The CDR3 has 16 residues. CDR3 coding DNA: TGCGCCAGCAGCCAACCAGCCGGGGCGATTGGAAACACCATATATTTT. Its translation is CASSQPAGAIGNTIYF.

CDR3 bases: TGTGCCAGCAGCCAAGATCAGTACTATAGCAATCAGCCCCAGCATTTT. It specifies CASSQDQYYSNQPQHF. The chain has TRBV4-2 and TRBJ1-5; no reliable D call. The V end lost 0 bases, the J end lost 0 bases, and 9 bases lay between the germline ends. This CDR3 has 16 residues. Germline loops: CDR1 LGHNA, CDR2 YNFKEQ.

This chain connects TRBV6-6 to TRBJ2-1; D possibly corresponds to TRBD2 (5 bases). The CDR3 has 15 amino acids. CDR1 is MNHNY, CDR2 SVGAGI, per germline (reference sequence). V was trimmed by 8 bases and J by 10 bases, leaving 24 bases between them. CDR3 nucleotide sequence: TGTGCCAGCCGTCCGACGGCCGGAGGTTACCGAGAGCAGTTCTTC. Amino acid sequence: CASRPTAGGYREQFF.

This chain links TRBV2 with TRBJ2-5, with 14 bases matching TRBD2. V trimming: 8 bases; J trimming: 1 base; junction bases outside the gene matches: 9. CDR1 and CDR2 from the germline V gene are SNHLY and FYNNEI. The CDR3 totals 17 residues. CDR3 DNA: TGTGCCAGCGGAGGACAGGGACTAGCGGGAGCCCAAGAGACCCAGTACTTC. Encoded protein: CASGGQGLAGAQETQYF.

This chain uses TRBV6-6 with TRBJ2-3; 8 positions agree with TRBD2. The CDR3 length is 16 residues. The germline V gene encodes CDR1 MNHNY and CDR2 SVGAGI (reference sequence). After removal of 0 bases from V and 8 bases from J, the junction contained 10 bases not matched to a gene. CDR3 sequence: CASSYSIPGTSVTQYF. CDR3 sequence (DNA): TGTGCCAGCAGTTACTCAATCCCCGGGACTAGTGTTACGCAGTATTTT.

This chain links TRBV10-3 with TRBJ2-2; 10 nucleotides agree with TRBD1. The CDR3 is 15 residues long. From germline, CDR1 is ENHRY and CDR2 SYGVKD. J gave up 3 bases and V 6 bases, and 4 bases lay outside the gene matches. In DNA, the CDR3 is TGTGCCATCAGAGACGGGACAGGGGACACCGGGGAGCTGTTTTTT. Its translation is CAIRDGTGDTGELFF.

V usage is TRBV19 and J usage is TRBJ1-5, with 7 positions matching TRBD1. Trimming cost V 7 bases and J 2 bases; bases outside gene matches: 8. The CDR3 contains 15 residues. The germline gives CDR1 LNHDA, CDR2 SQIVND (reference sequence). CDR3 loop: CASKVGGLGNQPQHF. In DNA form, the CDR3 reads TGTGCCAGTAAGGTAGGGGGCCTTGGCAATCAGCCCCAGCATTTT.

V gene TRBV5-5 combines with J gene TRBJ1-2; D gene unclear. V dropped 5 bases and J dropped 1 base, with 12 bases sitting between them. CDR3 length equals 14 residues. Germline assignment: CDR1 SGHKS and CDR2 YYEKEE (reference sequence). This CDR3 is CASSFSSYNYGYTF. CDR3 in DNA: TGTGCCAGCAGTTTCTCATCCTATAACTATGGCTACACCTTC.